This T cell receptor beta chain was documented in a study of cytomegalovirus exposure and HLA in healthy donors. The overall study: Genotyping of nearly 400 donors showed that over 80% belonged to the Caucasian-associated ancestry cluster. The study's findings and limits: Indistinguishable V segments such as TRBV6-2 and TRBV6-3 were excluded.

Worth noting for this clone: The antigen is undetermined.

PCR primers comprised 60 Vbeta and 13 Jbeta primers. Libraries were prepared by immunoSEQ multiplex PCR; TCRdb keeps only in-frame clonotypes and omits some of them. The sample lists under 100,000 clones, about 80% seen once, with about 3.5% in the top ten. Per the germline V gene, CDR1 is KGHSH and CDR2 is LQKENI. CDR3 length: 15 amino acids. V shed 6 bases, J shed 3 bases, and the junction held 9 bases outside the gene matches. The receptor comes from a middle-aged man in good health and CMV-seronegative. The sample was PBMCs. The J gene is TRBJ2-7, the V gene TRBV18; 9 bases agree with TRBD1. The CDR3 here is CASSVGQGNLYEQYF. CDR3 sequence (DNA): TGTGCCAGCTCGGTCGGACAGGGGAACCTCTACGAGCAGTACTTC.